This T cell receptor beta chain comes out of a study of control samples from healthy donors and cancer patients. The assay was immunoSEQ multiplex PCR, and TCRdb's table has in-frame clones only and misses some. Found here are approximately 180,000 clones, around 94% of them singletons; the top ten hold approximately 1.5%. The CDR3 sequence is 11 residues long. Germline-derived CDR1 and CDR2 are DFQATT and SNEGSKA (reference sequence). V lost 4 bases to trimming and J lost 9 bases, with 10 bases between them. This chain links TRBV20-1 with TRBJ2-1; a weak D match, TRBD2 (6 bases). The receptor comes from a woman aged 18-29 years in good health. The sequenced material came from blood. CDR3 DNA: TGCAGTGCTACTCTCGGGGGTGAGCAGTTCTTC. It yields the protein CSATLGGEQFF.